These T cell receptor beta chains were read from a single sample in a study of PD-L1 blockade in urothelial cancer. Measured with immunoSEQ multiplex PCR; TCRdb has only the in-frame clones, and not every one. The sample shows 35,000 to 40,000 clones, 75% to 95% of them seen only once. This specimen was PBMCs, taken around atezolizumab (anti-PD-L1) treatment. These receptors originate from a man aged 65 to 85 with urothelial cancer. CDR3s include the opening cysteine and the closing phenylalanine or tryptophan. Size values are once, few and many counts, or a class for expanded clones, and some rows have none.

>TRBJ1-5|TRBV9|NA
CASSSSGLTGPGGEPQHF
>TRBJ1-2|TRBV6-6|NA
CASSSGIYYGYTF
>TRBJ2-3|TRBV6-6|NA
CASRGEGASDTQYF
>TRBJ2-7|TRBV16|NA
CASSQSIRGAVEQYF
>TRBJ1-3|TRBV5-1|NA
CASSLTGALSGNTIYF
>TRBJ2-2|TRBV6-5|NA
CASTLSGSTGELFF
>TRBJ2-1|TRBV18|NA
CASSPRLARGIEQFF
>TRBJ1-2|TRBV9|NA
CASSTPGGAFYGYTF
>TRBJ2-1|TRBV7-8|NA
CASSLASSGSSNEQFF
>TRBJ2-5|TRBV11-2|NA
CASSFLTRGGTQYF
>TRBJ2-7|TRBV10-3|NA
CAISDRGSAYEQYF
>TRBJ2-2|TRBV28|few
CASFSVSGELFF
>TRBJ1-2|TRBV9|NA
CASSDTGVYGYTF
>TRBJ1-3|TRBV10-2|few
CASSLDPQRGNTIYF
>TRBJ2-3|TRBV27|NA
CASRLTGTDTQYF
>TRBJ2-1|TRBV9|NA
CASSVAGEQFF
>TRBJ2-7|TRBV6-6|NA
CASSYIGQVGEQYF